What follows are 20 T cell receptor beta chains derived from one specimen sequenced in a study of CD8 T cells in Susac syndrome (dated by TCRdb to the late 2010s). The library was produced with the immunoSEQ multiplex PCR assay. RNA was extracted with the RNeasy kit and 0.5 to 1 ug was reverse transcribed using random hexamers. TCRdb passed the public sequencing reads through fastp at Q25 and MiXCR, retaining productive beta sequences. Identical CDR3 protein sequences are pooled into one entry, listed with their most common genes and DNA. Within this sample are about 150,000 distinct CDR3 sequences, with approximately 95% of them counted one time only. Nearly 0.085% of the sample is held by the ten biggest clonotypes. Sequencing was carried out using CD4+ T cells from PBMCs. All receptors come from a human donor in good health.

The chain recombines TRBV21-1 with TRBJ2-1; the table's D call, TRBD1, was not checked against the DNA. TRBV21-1 constitutes a pseudogene. CDR3 length: 16 amino acids. CDR3 sequence (DNA): TGTGCCAGCATCGGCGGCTGGTGGTTAGCGGGACAGGAGCAGTTCTTC. This sequence encodes CASIGGWWLAGQEQFF.

This clonotype came up once. This chain uses TRBV4-2 with TRBJ1-5; tentative D call: TRBD1 (6 bases). Germline-derived CDR1 and CDR2 are LGHNA and YNFKEQ. V gave up 0 bases and J gave up 7 bases, with 25 bases separating them. CDR3 length: 19 residues. The chain's CDR3 is CASSQDMTGARGGKQPQHF. CDR3 DNA: TGTGCCAGCAGCCAAGATATGACCGGGGCCCGAGGGGGGAAGCAGCCCCAGCATTTT.

The V gene is TRBV6-1, the J gene TRBJ2-7; no clear D. The CDR3 sequence is 12 residues long. Germline values: CDR1 MNHNS, CDR2 SASEGT. Trimming stripped 9 bases from V and 2 bases from J, with 11 bases between. CDR3 in DNA: TGTGCCAGTAATGACCAGGCCTACGAGCAGTACTTC. Protein: CASNDQAYEQYF.

In regard to this clonotype: Compared with germline, one end of the junction differs, possibly owing to a read error. The chain links TRBV4-1 to TRBJ1-5, with D tentatively TRBD1 (6 bases). The CDR3 loop spans 16 amino acids. The germline V gene encodes CDR1 MGHRA and CDR2 YSYEKL. CDR3 region: CASSKEGGYSNQPQHF. The CDR3 DNA reads as TGCGCCAGCAGCAAAGAGGGGGGGTATAGCAATCAGCCCCAGCATTTT.

J is TRBJ1-5 and V is TRBV20-1; 8 bases fit TRBD1. The V gene's germline CDR1 is DFQATT and CDR2 SNEGSKA (reference sequence). V was clipped by 6 bases and J by 2 bases; unmatched bases: 12. This CDR3 spans 16 amino acids. The CDR3 bases are TGCAGTGCCTTCCGGGCAGGGGGCTTTGGCAATCAGCCCCAGCATTTT. It yields the protein CSAFRAGGFGNQPQHF.

The chain joins TRBV7-9 to TRBJ2-7, with TRBD2 matching 11 bases. In germline, CDR1 is SEHNR, CDR2 FQNEAQ (reference sequence). V shed 5 bases and J 6 bases; nucleotides not matched to a gene: 6. This CDR3 has 14 residues. The CDR3 DNA sequence: TGTGCCAGCAGCCCGGGACTAGCGGATGGCGAGCAGTACTTC. Protein: CASSPGLADGEQYF.

DNA for the CDR3: TGTGCCACCAGTAAGTGGTCAACTGGGAATGAGCAGTTCTTC. This sequence encodes CATSKWSTGNEQFF. This chain uses TRBV24-1 with TRBJ2-1; the D is unclear. This CDR3 is 14 amino acids long. Per the germline V gene, CDR1 is KGHDR and CDR2 is SFDVKD. Trimming stripped 6 bases from V and 7 bases from J, with 15 bases between.

V is TRBV30 and J is TRBJ2-7; 7 nucleotides align to TRBD1. This CDR3 comprises 13 residues. Losses at the gene ends were 5 bases for V and 3 bases for J; bases not matched to a gene: 7. Looked up from germline, CDR1 is GTSNPN and CDR2 is SVGIG (reference sequence). This CDR3 is CAWSRDRFYEQYF. DNA for the CDR3: TGTGCCTGGTCCCGGGACAGATTCTACGAGCAGTACTTC.

The chain has TRBV15 and TRBJ1-4, with D possibly TRBD1 on 5 matching bases. CDR3 length: 17 amino acids. The germline V gene encodes CDR1 LNHNV and CDR2 YYDKDF (reference sequence). Trimming stripped 0 bases from V and 8 bases from J, with 19 bases between. In DNA form, the CDR3 reads TGTGCCACCAGCAGAGATGACGTAGGACGGGGGGAGGAAAAACTGTTTTTT. It yields the protein CATSRDDVGRGEEKLFF.

V usage is TRBV12-3 or TRBV12-4 and J usage is TRBJ2-5; D is tentatively TRBD1 or TRBD2 (5 bases each). The CDR3 loop spans 14 amino acids. V lost 6 bases and J lost 4, with 15 bases in between. The CDR3 loop reads CASSHGGDGETQYF. The CDR3 DNA is TGTGCCAGCAGCCACGGTGGGGACGGAGAGACCCAGTACTTC.

The V call is TRBV14, the J call TRBJ2-7, with a weak D call TRBD1 (5 bases). Germline loops: CDR1 SGHDN, CDR2 FVKESK. Trimming stripped 0 bases from V and 5 bases from J, with 20 bases between. This CDR3 has 17 amino acids. The CDR3 DNA reads as TGTGCCAGCAGCCAAGATTTAGGGGCCAGACCCCTAAACGAGCAGTACTTC. Its protein product is CASSQDLGARPLNEQYF.

The chain uses TRBV7-2 and TRBJ1-2; no reliable D call. This CDR3 is 14 amino acids long. From germline, CDR1 is SGHTA and CDR2 FQGNSA. V was trimmed by 1 base and J by 4 bases, leaving 10 bases between them. CDR3 sequence: CASSLDDRPYGYTF. CDR3 bases: TGTGCCAGCAGCTTAGATGACCGACCCTATGGCTACACCTTC.

The chain employs TRBV9 and TRBJ2-7, with a tentative D call TRBD2 (5 bases). This CDR3 comprises 16 residues. V dropped 4 bases and J dropped 1 base, with 18 bases sitting between them. The V gene's germline CDR1 is SGDLS and CDR2 YYNGEE. The CDR3 loop is CASSKGRGGLSYEQYF. As DNA, the CDR3 is TGTGCCAGCAGCAAAGGACGTGGCGGGCTTTCCTACGAGCAGTACTTC. Full variable domain (rest looked up from reference TRBV9 and TRBJ2-7): DSGVTQTPKHLITATGQRVTLRCSPRSGDLSVYWYQQSLDQGLQFLIQYYNGEERAKGNILERFSAQQFPDLHSELNLSSLELGDSALYFCASSKGRGGLSYEQYFGPGTRLTVT.

V gene TRBV12-3 or TRBV12-4 combines with J gene TRBJ1-1; no definite D call. This CDR3 has 14 residues. Deletions cut 4 bases from V and 1 base from J, with 10 bases between. The CDR3 coding sequence is TGTGCCAGCAGTTCCTCGGCGGAGAACACTGAAGCTTTCTTT. It translates to CASSSSAENTEAFF.

This chain joins TRBV29-1 and TRBJ2-7; D unclear. This CDR3 contains 12 residues. From germline, CDR1 is SQVTM and CDR2 ANQGSEA. Here the CDR3 DNA reads TGCACCCCCAGACCCCACTCCTACGAGCAGTACTTC. Protein: CTPRPHSYEQYF.

The V and J genes are TRBV5-6 and TRBJ2-5; 7 bases match TRBD2. The germline V gene encodes CDR1 SGHDT and CDR2 YYEEEE. V was pared by 4 bases and J by 1 base, with 4 bases of the junction left unmatched. CDR3 size: 14 residues. The CDR3 DNA follows: TGTGCCAGCAGCCCGCGGGGGACCCAAGAGACCCAGTACTTC. It translates to CASSPRGTQETQYF.

The chain is built from TRBV14 and TRBJ1-2; D is undetermined. Deletions cut 4 bases from V and 3 bases from J, with 9 bases between. Germline CDR1 is SGHDN and CDR2 is FVKESK. The CDR3 has 13 residues. The CDR3 spells CASSRDKYYGYTF. The CDR3 nucleotides are TGTGCCAGCAGCCGTGACAAGTACTATGGCTACACCTTC.

This chain joins TRBV18 and TRBJ2-5, with no clear D. Germline CDR1 and CDR2: KGHSH and LQKENI. V was cut by 6 bases and J by 0 bases, with 8 bases left in between. The CDR3 loop spans 13 amino acids. This CDR3 is CASSPGDQETQYF. The DNA of the CDR3 is TGTGCCAGCTCGCCCGGAGACCAAGAGACCCAGTACTTC. Using reference TRBV18 and TRBJ2-5 for the parts outside the CDR3, the full variable domain is NAGVMQNPRHLVRRRGQEARLRCSPMKGHSHVYWYRQLPEEGLKFMVYLQKENIIDESGMPKERFSAEFPKEGPSILRIQQVVRGDSAAYFCASSPGDQETQYFGPGTRLLVL.

This chain joins TRBV19 and TRBJ2-2; possibly TRBD1 or TRBD2 for D (5 bases each). The CDR3 loop spans 14 amino acids. The V end lost 8 bases, the J end lost 3 bases, and 13 bases lay between the germline ends. Germline CDR1 LNHDA, CDR2 SQIVND (reference sequence). The chain's CDR3 is CASAWGIDTGELFF. In DNA form, the CDR3 reads TGTGCCAGTGCATGGGGGATCGACACCGGGGAGCTGTTTTTT.

DNA of the CDR3: TGTGCCACCAGTGATTACTGGGGAAATGAGCAGTTCTTC. Translation: CATSDYWGNEQFF. The rearrangement joins TRBV24-1 to TRBJ2-1; D remains ambiguous. The CDR3 contains 13 residues. Trimming removed 2 bases at V and 7 bases at J, with 8 bases between. Germline V CDR1 and CDR2: KGHDR, SFDVKD.